Shown below are 14 T cell receptor beta chains from a single sample sequenced in a study of cytotoxic CD8 clonotypes in ibrutinib-treated CLL. The protocol was immunoSEQ multiplex PCR, while the TCRdb copy is restricted to in-frame clones and leaves out a portion. There are approximately 100,000 clones in the sample; about 50% occur only once, and 35% to 40% lies in the top ten. The sequencing used PBMCs, collected after 24 months of ibrutinib treatment. These receptors were collected from a human donor with chronic lymphocytic leukemia.

A few counts support this clone. The rearrangement uses TRBV7-8 and TRBJ2-1; the D gene is possibly TRBD1 (5 bases). The CDR3 contains 18 residues. The germline V and J ends were trimmed by 1 base and 4 bases, with 20 bases remaining between them. Germline loops: CDR1 SGHVS, CDR2 FQNEAQ. CDR3 residues: CASSLDFTTEPFYNEQFF. As DNA, the CDR3 is TGTGCCAGCAGCTTAGATTTTACGACAGAGCCGTTTTACAATGAGCAGTTCTTC.

The genes are TRBV5-1 and TRBJ2-5; D possibly corresponds to TRBD2 (5 bases). The CDR3 has 13 amino acids. The ends were cut back, 8 bases at V and 4 bases at J, with 15 bases in the middle. Per the germline V gene, CDR1 is SGHRS and CDR2 is YFSETQ. The CDR3 bases are TGCGCCAGAGTGGAGAGGGCCCGAGAGACCCAGTACTTC. Its protein product is CARVERARETQYF.

This chain links TRBV15 with TRBJ1-1, with D possibly being TRBD1 (5 bases). V gave up 1 base and J gave up 5 bases, with 11 bases separating them. CDR1 and CDR2 from the germline V gene are LNHNV and YYDKDF (reference sequence). This CDR3 contains 14 residues. This CDR3 reads CATSRGGVGTEAFF. The CDR3 DNA reads TGTGCCACCAGCAGAGGAGGGGTCGGGACTGAAGCTTTCTTT.

The V gene is TRBV10-3, the J gene TRBJ2-7, with D maybe TRBD1 (6 bases). There are 14 residues in the CDR3. Between the trimmed V and J ends, which lost 2 bases and 3 bases, there was a span of 11 bases. Germline assignment: CDR1 ENHRY and CDR2 SYGVKD. CDR3 loop: CAISEGGSDYEQYF. In DNA form, the CDR3 reads TGTGCCATCAGTGAGGGGGGCAGCGACTACGAGCAGTACTTC.

This clone was picked up a small number of times. The rearrangement joins TRBV2 to TRBJ1-3; D not certain. Germline V gives CDR1 SNHLY, CDR2 FYNNEI. There are 14 residues in the CDR3. Trimming removed 4 bases at V and 4 bases at J, with 11 bases between. This chain's CDR3 is CASSGMGAGNTIYF. The CDR3 coding sequence is TGTGCCAGCAGTGGCATGGGCGCGGGAAACACCATATATTTT. The entire variable domain, with the rest obtained from reference TRBV2 and TRBJ1-3, is as follows: EPEVTQTPSHQVTQMGQEVILRCVPISNHLYFYWYRQILGQKVEFLVSFYNNEISEKSEIFDDQFSVERPDGSNFTLKIRSTKLEDSAMYFCASSGMGAGNTIYFGEGSWLTVV.

The V and J genes are TRBV12-5 and TRBJ1-5; D unresolved. V was shortened by 3 bases and J by 12 bases, with 9 bases between the two germline ends. Germline lookup yields CDR1 LGHNT and CDR2 FRNRAP. CDR3 length: 11 residues. The CDR3 nucleotides are TGTGCTAGTGGTTTTAACGATGGCCAGCATTTT. This sequence encodes CASGFNDGQHF.

The CDR3 nucleotides are TGTGCCAGCAGCCAAGTCAGACCCATAAACACCGGGGAGCTGTTTTTT. Residues: CASSQVRPINTGELFF. This chain connects TRBV14 to TRBJ2-2; the D is unclear. Germline CDR1 is SGHDN and CDR2 is FVKESK. Trimming shortened V by 1 base and J by 2 bases, and 11 bases separated the two germline ends. This CDR3 has 16 amino acids. Variable domain in full (rest from reference TRBV14 and TRBJ2-2): EAGVTQFPSHSVIEKGQTVTLRCDPISGHDNLYWYRRVMGKEIKFLLHFVKESKQDESGMPNNRFLAERTGGTYSTLKVQPAELEDSGVYFCASSQVRPINTGELFFGEGSRLTVL.

This clone has only a few counts. This chain links TRBV30 with TRBJ2-1, with a possible D match to TRBD2 (6 bases). Trimming left V 3 bases short and J 0 bases short, with 12 bases between. This CDR3 comprises 15 residues. Germline V gene lookup returns CDR1 GTSNPN and CDR2 SVGIG (reference sequence). The CDR3 loop reads CAWRGGRYSYNEQFF. The CDR3 region has the DNA TGTGCCTGGAGGGGAGGACGGTACTCCTACAATGAGCAGTTCTTC.

This sequence joins TRBV4-3 and TRBJ2-1, with D tentatively TRBD1 or TRBD2 (7 bases each). CDR1 LGHNA and CDR2 YSLEER come from the germline V gene. The CDR3 spans 13 residues. V was pared by 4 bases and J by 9 bases, with 13 bases between. The CDR3 nucleotides read TGCGCCAGCAGCCGAACAGGGGAGGGTGAGCAGTTCTTC. It codes for CASSRTGEGEQFF.

The J gene is TRBJ2-1, the V gene TRBV5-6; D is unresolved. The V and J ends lost 4 bases and 10 bases respectively, with 9 bases between them. CDR1 is SGHDT, CDR2 YYEEEE, per germline. The CDR3 length is 11 residues. The CDR3 loop is CASSTQREQFF. CDR3 sequence (DNA): TGTGCCAGCAGCACACAGAGAGAGCAGTTCTTC.

This clone was recorded many times. The chain joins TRBV12-5 to TRBJ2-7, with 11 bases that match TRBD2. The V gene end was trimmed by 2 bases and the J gene end by 10 bases; junction bases not matched to a gene: 7. Germline V gives CDR1 LGHNT, CDR2 FRNRAP. The CDR3 covers 14 residues. The CDR3 bases are TGTGCTAGTGGTTTGTCTAGCGGGGGGAACCTACAGTACTTC. The encoded protein is CASGLSSGGNLQYF.

The chain recombines TRBV30 with TRBJ1-2; 10 bases match TRBD1. J gave up 2 bases and V 3 bases, and 12 bases lay outside the gene matches. The CDR3 has 17 amino acids. From germline, CDR1 is GTSNPN and CDR2 SVGIG (reference sequence). CDR3: CAWRTGGSLIVNYGYTF. The CDR3 bases are TGTGCCTGGAGGACAGGGGGCAGTTTAATCGTGAACTATGGCTACACCTTC.

V is TRBV14 and J is TRBJ2-7; TRBD2 is a possible D gene (6 bases). This CDR3 is built from 14 residues. CDR1 is SGHDN and CDR2 is FVKESK in the germline V gene. V lost 4 bases to trimming and J lost 7 bases, with 17 bases between them. The CDR3: CASSPHTGVREQYF. The CDR3 DNA is TGTGCCAGCAGCCCCCACACGGGGGTCCGGGAGCAGTACTTC.

The rearrangement links TRBV6-1 to TRBJ2-5; D tentatively fits TRBD1 or TRBD2 (7 bases each). Looked up from germline, CDR1 is MNHNS and CDR2 is SASEGT. V lost 7 bases, J lost 5 bases, and 20 bases lay in between. This CDR3 region has 15 residues. CDR3 amino acids: CASKSRGGLSETQYF. The CDR3 region has the DNA TGTGCCAGCAAATCCAGGGGGGGACTTTCGGAGACCCAGTACTTC.